This T cell receptor beta chain was obtained from a study of TIL therapy for anti-PD-1-resistant metastatic lung cancer. Sequencing used immunoSEQ v3. Here immunoSEQ multiplex PCR was the method, and the copy in TCRdb shows in-frame clones only, minus some. The repertoire includes 25,000 to 30,000 clones, over 55% of them detected once, and roughly 15% sits in the top ten. Time point specified: pre-treatment sample, taken before nivolumab and TIL therapy. Most excised metastases sampled were pleural nodules or supraclavicular lymph nodes. Progressing patients received lymphodepletion, expanded TIL infusion and IL-2. This specimen was tumor tissue, taken at baseline. This clonotype was sampled from a woman aged 30-79 years with non-small cell lung cancer.

The chain's CDR3 is CASSLGQGSEAFF. DNA of the CDR3: TGTGCCAGCAGCTTAGGGCAGGGGAGTGAAGCTTTCTTT. The rearrangement joins TRBV7-6 to TRBJ1-1; TRBD1 might be the D (6 bases). V was cut by 1 base and J by 7 bases, with 10 bases left in between. The germline V gene has CDR1 SGHVS and CDR2 FNYEAQ. This CDR3 spans 13 amino acids.